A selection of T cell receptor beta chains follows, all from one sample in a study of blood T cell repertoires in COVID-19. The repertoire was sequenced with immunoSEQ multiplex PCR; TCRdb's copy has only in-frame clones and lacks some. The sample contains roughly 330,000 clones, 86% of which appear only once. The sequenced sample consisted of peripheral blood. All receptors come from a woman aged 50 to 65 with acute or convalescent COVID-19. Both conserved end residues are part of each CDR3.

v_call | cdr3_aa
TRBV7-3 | CASSLGLGYEQYF
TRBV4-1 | CASRATSGRRTDTQYF
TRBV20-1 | CSASTGRGLAGIHSTDTQYF
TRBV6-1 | CASSGQVMAGSYEQYF
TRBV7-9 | CASSLLNRGQETQYF
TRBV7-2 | CASSLIRGGYTF
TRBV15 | CATSSRAGNTIYF
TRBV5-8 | CASSFGRDGGYTF
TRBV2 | CASSDRRETQYF
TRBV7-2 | CASKYSWRETSTDTQYF
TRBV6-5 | CASSYGGDSNQPQHF
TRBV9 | CASSARAGRETQYF
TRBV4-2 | CASSPTNTGELFF
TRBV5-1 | CASRGGTTNNEQFF
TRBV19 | CASSATGWDEKLFF
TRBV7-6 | CASSTRASKPNYGYTF
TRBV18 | CASSPLWPGGFGNTGELFF
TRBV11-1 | CASSRDRANTEAFF
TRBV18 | CASSPSGTGNTEAFF
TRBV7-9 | CASSLRQRLGNEQFF
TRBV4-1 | CASSQVLQFNSPLHF
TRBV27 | CASSFGGSRDEQYF
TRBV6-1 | CASSESGANTEAFF
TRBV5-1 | CASSLGQGRPDTQYF
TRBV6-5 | CASSQGSAGNTIYF
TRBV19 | CASCQGNTGELFF
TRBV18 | CASSPSRLGTEAFF
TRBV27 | CASKPGTSATGELFF
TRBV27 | CASSLGGLDTQYF
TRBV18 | CASSPFRDRSNYGYTF
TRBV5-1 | CASSPDFHRGNTIYF
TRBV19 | CASSILRGGEETQYF
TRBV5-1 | CASSLWGRDTQYF
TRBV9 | CASSLWGSSYEQYF
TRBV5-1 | CASSLARNRGQTQYF
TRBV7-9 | CASTPGLLNTEAFF
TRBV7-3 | CASSLPRTSGRSRSSYNEQFF
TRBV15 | CATGAGTVNQPQHF
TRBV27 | CASSPGQISTNEKLFF
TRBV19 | CASSIRGQQETQYF
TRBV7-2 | CASSLRRGLAVEQFF
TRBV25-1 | CASSEFGGTYNEQFF
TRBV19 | CATTTSGQGFNQPQHF
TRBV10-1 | CASSESPSGSTDTQYF
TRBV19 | CASSLGRFSGANVLTF
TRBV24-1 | CATSDRRTTTDTQYF
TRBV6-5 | CASIRTTGALSFF
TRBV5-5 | CASSFSGTSGSEQYF
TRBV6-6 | CALIQGNTGELFF
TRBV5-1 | CASSWTGQEPYNEQFF
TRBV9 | CASSVDGLSGNTIYF
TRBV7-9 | CASSLALGLAYNEQFF